This T cell receptor (beta chain) came from a study of T cell repertoires in cytomegalovirus infection. Overall study context: The authors relied on CMV epitopes, both recently identified HLA-C-restricted and well-studied HLA-B-restricted. The public TCR beta signatures pointed to both CMV infection and matching HLA type.

Study observations and caveats: HLA-C-restricted, CMV-specific TCR beta clonotypes were dominant ex vivo.

A word on this clonotype: The target antigen is unknown.

A single record per CDR3 protein comes from TCRdb applying MiXCR to the reads. The sample contains roughly 220,000 distinct CDR3 sequences, roughly two fifths of which appear only once. The CDR3 covers 14 residues. V gave up 4 bases and J gave up 1 base, with 7 bases separating them. The origin of this receptor is a human donor in good health (CMV status not recorded). Some clones in this sample may be carry-over from other donors' samples. This specimen was CD8+ T cells from cultured PBMCs, taken from culture after CMV antigen stimulation. The chain is built from TRBV12-3 or TRBV12-4 and TRBJ2-2, with D tentatively TRBD1 (5 bases). CDR3 amino acids: CASSSDRNTGELFF. The CDR3 nucleotides read TGTGCCAGCAGTTCAGACAGGAACACCGGGGAGCTGTTTTTT.